The 3 T cell receptor beta chains presented below share a single source sample, sequenced in a study of T cells in Graves' hyperthyroidism and ophthalmopathy. RNA transcripts provided the source from which TCR beta CDR3 regions were amplified. During a first-round RT-PCR of the TCR CDR3, the HTBI primer set was used. TCRdb recomputed calls from the multiplex PCR reads with MiXCR, one row per CDR3 protein. The profile shows approximately 610,000 distinct CDR3 sequences, 14% to 15% of them singletons. Material for sequencing was blood. These TCRs come from a woman between 40 and 55 years old with Graves' ophthalmopathy.

This clonotype has more than one count but fewer than ten. V and J are TRBV4-1 and TRBJ1-5; 8 positions match TRBD1. Trimming cost V 0 bases and J 6 bases; bases outside gene matches: 4. The CDR3 contains 15 residues. Germline-derived CDR1 and CDR2 are MGHRA and YSYEKL. The CDR3 reads CASSQDRTGSQPQHF. Here the CDR3 DNA reads TGCGCCAGCAGCCAAGATAGGACAGGGAGTCAGCCCCAGCATTTT.

The chain links TRBV5-4 to TRBJ2-2; 8 positions match TRBD2. Germline CDR1 reads SGHNT; CDR2 reads YYREEE (reference sequence). The junction had 6 bases not matched to a gene; V was cut back by 2 bases and J by 6 bases. CDR3 size: 15 residues. This CDR3 reads CASSLIGRAPGELFF. The CDR3 DNA is TGTGCCAGCAGCTTAATCGGGAGGGCCCCCGGGGAGCTGTTTTTT.

There are a few counts of this clonotype. V gene TRBV30 combines with J gene TRBJ2-5; 8 bases are a match to TRBD2. CDR1 and CDR2 from the germline V gene are GTSNPN and SVGIG (reference sequence). Trimming cost V 4 bases and J 4 bases; bases outside gene matches: 11. This CDR3 is 15 amino acids long. This CDR3 reads CAWNSPGGGRETQYF. DNA of the CDR3: TGTGCCTGGAACTCCCCCGGGGGGGGGAGAGAGACCCAGTACTTC.